The rows below give T cell receptor beta chains drawn from one sample of a study of shared clonotypes between healthy human individuals. Using immunoSEQ multiplex PCR, the repertoire was profiled, and TCRdb retains in-frame clones only, with some absent. The data contain approximately 1,500,000 clones, roughly 97% of them seen just once; the ten biggest clones take up roughly 1.2%. The material sequenced was naive CD4+ T cells sorted from blood. All receptors come from a man aged 25 to 40 in good health. Both conserved end residues are part of each CDR3. Each record gives: V gene, J gene, D gene, clone size, CDR3 DNA, CDR3 protein. D genes are given only for firm matches. Some rows have no size entry. The others give once, few or many, or a class for an expanded clone.

>TRBV28|TRBJ2-1|-|-
TGTGCCAGCAGTCTACAGTACAATGAGCAGTTCTTC
CASSLQYNEQFF
>TRBV30|TRBJ2-3|TRBD2|-
TGTGCCTGGAGGCCACTGACTCTAGCGGGCACAGATACGCAGTATTTT
CAWRPLTLAGTDTQYF
>TRBV2|TRBJ2-3|TRBD2|-
TGTGCCAGCACCCTAGAAAGCGGGAGTTATGGAACAGATACGCAGTATTTT
CASTLESGSYGTDTQYF
>TRBV19|TRBJ1-1|-|-
TGTGCCAGTAGACGAGGGAACACTGAAGCTTTCTTT
CASRRGNTEAFF
>TRBV5-1|TRBJ2-7|-|-
TGCGCCAGCAGCTTGGCGGCAGGGCGCTCCTACGAGCAGTACTTC
CASSLAAGRSYEQYF
>TRBV6-5|TRBJ2-4|TRBD1|-
TGTGCCAGCAGCGAAAACCGGGACAGGGTTCACATTCAGTACTTC
CASSENRDRVHIQYF
>TRBV28|TRBJ1-1|-|-
TGTGCCTCCGTGGAGACGTGGAACACTGAAGCTTTCTTT
CASVETWNTEAFF
>TRBV7-9|TRBJ2-1|-|-
TGTGCCAGCAGCTTAACCGGGGGAGAGGAGTATGAGCAGTTCTTC
CASSLTGGEEYEQFF
>TRBV15|TRBJ1-2|-|-
TGTGCCACCAGCAGAGACCGGAGCGGCTACACCTTC
CATSRDRSGYTF
>TRBV18|TRBJ2-1|-|-
TGTGCCAGCTCACCTACGGACCCCAATGAGCAGTTCTTC
CASSPTDPNEQFF
>TRBV19|TRBJ2-2|TRBD2|-
TGTGCCAGTAGTCACGGGACTAGCGGTGGGGAGCTGTTTTTT
CASSHGTSGGELFF
>TRBV2|TRBJ2-7|-|few
TGTGCCAGCAGGGGCCGGGACGCCGAGCAGTACTTC
CASRGRDAEQYF
>TRBV7-2|TRBJ1-5|TRBD1|-
TGTGCCAGCAGCTCACGACAGGGTTTCACGCTCCAGCATTTT
CASSSRQGFTLQHF
>TRBV5-4|TRBJ2-7|-|-
TGTGCCAGCAGCTCCCGGGACCCCTCCGGCGAGCAGTACTTC
CASSSRDPSGEQYF
>TRBV7-2|TRBJ2-1|-|-
TGTGCCAGCAGAAGACAGAGCTCCTACAATGAGCAGTTCTTC
CASRRQSSYNEQFF
>TRBV4-1|TRBJ2-7|-|-
TGCGCCAGCAGTTCGGCCGGTCGGGGAACCTACGAGCAGTACTTC
CASSSAGRGTYEQYF
>TRBV9|TRBJ2-2|-|-
TGTGCCAGCAGCCCCAGAGGGGCCCCCGGGGAGCTGTTTTTT
CASSPRGAPGELFF
>TRBV11-2|TRBJ2-1|-|-
TGTGCCAGCAACCTAGGGGGCTACAATGAGCAGTTCTTC
CASNLGGYNEQFF
>TRBV19|TRBJ2-7|-|-
TGTGCCAGTAGTCTCGGACGTCCCTCCTACGAGCAGTACTTC
CASSLGRPSYEQYF
>TRBV9|TRBJ2-7|TRBD1|-
TGTGCCAGCAGCGTAAGGGACAGGGGGTCAGGCGAGCAGTACTTC
CASSVRDRGSGEQYF
>TRBV12-1|TRBJ1-1|-|-
TGTGCCAGCCATACGGACAGGGCCCTTACTGAAGCTTTCTTT
CASHTDRALTEAFF
>TRBV6-6|TRBJ2-7|-|-
TGTGCCAGCAGTCCCTCGGGCTACGAGCAGTACTTC
CASSPSGYEQYF
>TRBV15|TRBJ1-2|-|-
TGTGCCACCAGCAGAGATGGTCAATCCTACCTCTATGGCTACACCTTC
CATSRDGQSYLYGYTF
>TRBV4-1|TRBJ2-1|-|-
TGCGCCAGCAGCCAACTGGGGGGACCCCCTGAGCAGTTCTTC
CASSQLGGPPEQFF
>TRBV19|TRBJ1-1|TRBD1|-
TGTGCCAGTAGTCTCATACAGGGGGCGGGCACTGAAGCTTTCTTT
CASSLIQGAGTEAFF
>TRBV29-1|TRBJ2-1|TRBD2|-
TGCAGCTTAATTCTAACGGGAGGATACAATGAGCAGTTCTTC
CSLILTGGYNEQFF
>TRBV19|TRBJ1-5|-|once
TGTGCCAGTAGCCCCCGGCGGGGGAATAGCAATCAGCCCCAGCATTTT
CASSPRRGNSNQPQHF
>TRBV5-5|TRBJ1-1|-|-
TGTGCCAGCACTGCTAAAATGAACACTGAAGCTTTCTTT
CASTAKMNTEAFF
>TRBV18|TRBJ2-2|TRBD1|-
TGTGCCAGCTCACCATTGGGACAGGGATCGCGCACCGGGGAGCTGTTTTTT
CASSPLGQGSRTGELFF
>TRBV7-2|TRBJ1-3|-|-
TGTGCCAGCAGCTTTTTTTTTGGAAACACCATATATTTT
CASSFFFGNTIYF
>TRBV6-1|TRBJ1-2|TRBD1|once
TGTGCCAGCCCGGACAGGAACTATGGCTACACCTTC
CASPDRNYGYTF
>TRBV5-8|TRBJ1-2|-|-
TGTGCCAGCAGCTTGTTGTCCACCTATGGCTACACCTTC
CASSLLSTYGYTF
>TRBV7-9|TRBJ2-1|-|-
TGTGCCAGCAGCTCGGGGGACAACCTAAACAATGAGCAGTTCTTC
CASSSGDNLNNEQFF
>TRBV28|TRBJ2-7|-|-
TGTGCCAGCAGTTTATCCGGTGTATTGGTAGCCTCCTACGAGCAGTACTTC
CASSLSGVLVASYEQYF
>TRBV14|TRBJ2-7|-|-
TGTGCCAGCAGCCAAGAACTTAGGGGGACAAAGTACTTC
CASSQELRGTKYF
>TRBV11-2|TRBJ2-5|-|-
TGTGCCAGCAGCTTATTGAGGCGAGAGACCCAGTACTTC
CASSLLRRETQYF
>TRBV5-1|TRBJ2-1|-|-
TGCGCCAGCAGCTTCACCTCCCGGGCCTCATCCTACAATGAGCAGTTCTTC
CASSFTSRASSYNEQFF
>TRBV19|TRBJ1-5|-|-
TGTGCCAGTAGTATCGCCGGGAACAATCAGCCCCAGCATTTT
CASSIAGNNQPQHF
>TRBV5-4|TRBJ2-3|TRBD2|-
TGTGCCAGCAGCTTCGGGACTAGCGGGAGGAGGGGGACAGATACGCAGTATTTT
CASSFGTSGRRGTDTQYF
>TRBV5-8|TRBJ2-7|-|-
TGTGCCAGCAGCCTACGCGCGACTCGCCACGAGCAGTACTTC
CASSLRATRHEQYF
>TRBV28|TRBJ2-1|-|-
TGTGCCAGCAGTTTCTTGGGGGTAGGCTACAATGAGCAGTTCTTC
CASSFLGVGYNEQFF
>TRBV20-1|TRBJ2-7|-|-
TGCAGTGCTAGAGTAGAGTACGAGCAGTACTTC
CSARVEYEQYF
>TRBV11-2|TRBJ2-3|TRBD1|-
TGTGCCAGCAGCCCAGGGGGCGGCGATACGCAGTATTTT
CASSPGGGDTQYF
>TRBV5-1|TRBJ2-2|TRBD1|-
TGCGCCAGCAGCCCGATCGGACAGGGGAACACCGGGGAGCTGTTTTTT
CASSPIGQGNTGELFF
>TRBV6-1|TRBJ1-3|-|-
TGTGCCAGCATGCAGGGCAGAGGAGTTGGAAACACCATATATTTT
CASMQGRGVGNTIYF
>TRBV2|TRBJ1-2|-|few
TGTGCCAGTCGGATAGGGAACTATGGCTACACCTTC
CASRIGNYGYTF
>TRBV19|TRBJ1-5|TRBD1|-
TGTGCCAGTAGTCCTACAGGGGGCACTCAGCCCCAGCATTTT
CASSPTGGTQPQHF
>TRBV19|TRBJ2-7|TRBD2|-
TGTGCCAGTAGTATGCTAGCGGGAGTCTACGAGCAGTACTTC
CASSMLAGVYEQYF
>TRBV11-1|TRBJ1-1|TRBD1|-
TGTGCCAGCAGCTTATCGGGACAGGGATCCCAGAACACTGAAGCTTTCTTT
CASSLSGQGSQNTEAFF
>TRBV5-1|TRBJ2-7|-|-
TGCGCCAGCAGCTTAGGCACCTACGAGCAGTACTTC
CASSLGTYEQYF
>TRBV11-2|TRBJ2-4|-|-
TGTGCCAGCAGCTTAGATACAAGCATTCAGTACTTC
CASSLDTSIQYF
>TRBV4-3|TRBJ1-4|-|-
TGCGCCAGCAGCCAAGTAGCAACTAATGAAAAACTGTTTTTT
CASSQVATNEKLFF